These 20 T cell receptor beta chains came from one sample sequenced in a study of blood T cell repertoires in COVID-19. Some clones are missing from TCRdb's copy, which holds only in-frame ones; the method was immunoSEQ multiplex PCR. The table shows around 200,000 clones, with roughly 86% occurring only once. The material sequenced was PBMCs or T cells enriched from blood (not recorded which). Receptors were obtained from a man aged 35-49 years with acute COVID-19.

The CDR3 DNA reads TGCGCCAGCAGCCAAGGGGCCGAGCTAGCGGGAGTCGATGAGCAGTTCTTC. This codes for CASSQGAELAGVDEQFF. The chain has TRBV4-1 and TRBJ2-1, with 10 positions matching TRBD2. The V gene's germline CDR1 is MGHRA and CDR2 YSYEKL. The CDR3 sequence is 17 residues long. With V trimmed by 1 base and J by 8 bases, 11 bases remained unmatched.

The chain is built from TRBV5-1 and TRBJ1-1; no definite D call. Looked up from germline, CDR1 is SGHRS and CDR2 is YFSETQ. The CDR3 is made up of 13 amino acids. Between the trimmed V and J ends, which lost 2 bases and 8 bases, there was a span of 13 bases. The CDR3 sequence is CASSFSQTAEAFF. Here the CDR3 DNA reads TGCGCCAGCAGCTTCTCACAGACGGCGGAAGCTTTCTTT.

This chain uses TRBV24-1 with TRBJ2-3, with TRBD2 matching 14 bases. The CDR3 spans 17 residues. The V gene's germline CDR1 is KGHDR and CDR2 SFDVKD. The ends lost 4 bases at V and 5 bases at J; junction bases unmatched: 7. CDR3 in amino acids: CATSEATSGRVKDTQYF. The CDR3 bases are TGTGCCACCAGTGAGGCGACTAGCGGGAGGGTCAAAGATACGCAGTATTTT.

This clone appeared a few times. The chain is built from TRBV7-6 and TRBJ1-3, with unresolved D. Germline CDR1 reads SGHVS; CDR2 reads FNYEAQ. The ends were cut back, 0 bases at V and 4 bases at J, with 4 bases in the middle. This CDR3 has 13 residues. CDR3 bases: TGTGCCAGCAGCTTAGCTCAGGGAAACACCATATATTTT. Protein sequence: CASSLAQGNTIYF.

V is TRBV7-9 and J is TRBJ1-2, with D possibly TRBD1 on 5 matching bases. CDR3 size: 14 residues. CDR1 and CDR2 (germline): SEHNR, FQNEAQ (reference sequence). V gave up 4 bases and J gave up 6 bases, with 15 bases separating them. CDR3 DNA sequence: TGTGCCAGCAGCTCCTCTGGGGGGGTCGATGGCTACACCTTC. Translation: CASSSSGGVDGYTF.

This clone was observed a single time. The CDR3 sequence is CASSFFYGSHPEAFF. CDR3 coding DNA: TGTGCCAGCAGTTTTTTTTATGGTAGTCATCCTGAAGCTTTCTTT. The chain carries TRBV6-5 and TRBJ1-1, with D hard to call. The CDR3 loop spans 15 amino acids. Trimming shortened V by 4 bases and J by 6 bases, and 18 bases separated the two germline ends. The germline V gene encodes CDR1 MNHEY and CDR2 SVGAGI.

The chain combines TRBV7-9 with TRBJ1-1; D uncertain. V gave up 5 bases and J gave up 6 bases, with 10 bases separating them. The CDR3 sequence is 12 residues long. Germline V gene sequence: CDR1 SEHNR, CDR2 FQNEAQ (reference sequence). The CDR3 loop is CASSTSFAEAFF. In DNA, the CDR3 is TGTGCCAGCAGCACGAGTTTTGCTGAAGCTTTCTTT.

In its sample, this clone was seen once. This chain joins TRBV7-6 and TRBJ1-1; D gene ambiguous. The V gene lost 1 base and the J gene lost 3 bases, with 12 bases spanning the gap. This CDR3 is built from 15 residues. Germline CDR1 SGHVS, CDR2 FNYEAQ. The CDR3 DNA sequence: TGTGCCAGCAGCTTAGACAGTTTGGGCCACACTGAAGCTTTCTTT. Amino acid sequence: CASSLDSLGHTEAFF.

The rearrangement links TRBV7-9 to TRBJ1-5, with a tentative D call TRBD1 (6 bases). The germline V gene encodes CDR1 SEHNR and CDR2 FQNEAQ (reference sequence). Trimming stripped 5 bases from V and 4 bases from J, with 18 bases between. The CDR3 sequence is 16 residues long. The CDR3 nucleotides are TGTGCCAGCAGCAAGGGAGGGGGACACGGGAATCAGCCCCAGCATTTT. Translation gives CASSKGGGHGNQPQHF.

This clone was picked up one time. This chain connects TRBV28 to TRBJ2-5; TRBD1 might be the D (6 bases). This CDR3 has 15 amino acids. Germline CDR1 is MDHEN and CDR2 is SYDVKM. V lost 6 bases and J lost 4, with 18 bases in between. The CDR3 here is CASRPPRGFGETQYF. The DNA of the CDR3 is TGTGCCAGCAGACCCCCGAGGGGGTTTGGAGAGACCCAGTACTTC.

Here the CDR3 DNA reads TGTGCCAGCAGCTCGGGACAGGGGATAAGACAGCCCCAGCATTTT. Its translation: CASSSGQGIRQPQHF. This sequence joins TRBV7-2 and TRBJ1-5; 10 bases are a match to TRBD1. From germline, CDR1 is SGHTA and CDR2 FQGNSA. V lost 4 bases to trimming and J lost 7 bases; unmatched junction nucleotides: 7. CDR3 length: 15 residues.

V is TRBV27 and J is TRBJ2-7; TRBD2 matches 9 bases. The CDR3 has 13 residues. V was pared by 8 bases and J by 3 bases, with 5 bases of the junction left unmatched. Germline-derived CDR1 and CDR2 are MNHEY and SMNVEV (reference sequence). This chain's CDR3 is CASGMRGGYEQYF. For the CDR3, the DNA is TGTGCCAGCGGCATGCGGGGGGGCTACGAGCAGTACTTC.

This clone was seen more than once but under ten times. The V gene is TRBV19, the J gene TRBJ2-2; a possible D gene is TRBD2 (6 bases). Trimming shortened V by 6 bases and J by 6 bases, and 14 bases separated the two germline ends. This CDR3 contains 14 residues. The V gene's germline CDR1 is LNHDA and CDR2 SQIVND (reference sequence). CDR3 loop: CASRLASEAGELFF. CDR3 DNA: TGTGCCAGTAGGCTGGCTAGCGAGGCCGGGGAGCTGTTTTTT.

J is TRBJ2-1 and V is TRBV12-5; 10 bases align to TRBD2. This CDR3 is 14 amino acids long. Looked up from germline, CDR1 is LGHNT and CDR2 is FRNRAP. V lost 6 bases to trimming and J lost 9 bases; unmatched junction nucleotides: 8. The CDR3 loop is CASGATSGYGEQFF. The CDR3 coding sequence is TGTGCTAGTGGGGCGACTAGCGGGTACGGTGAGCAGTTCTTC.

The chain uses TRBV5-1 and TRBJ2-7; D unresolved. Looked up from germline, CDR1 is SGHRS and CDR2 is YFSETQ. CDR3 length: 15 amino acids. Trimming stripped 1 base from V and 5 bases from J, with 16 bases between. The CDR3 DNA follows: TGCGCCAGCAGCTTGTTGGGCCCCGCGAGAGACGAGCAGTACTTC. Amino acids: CASSLLGPARDEQYF.

The J gene is TRBJ2-1, the V gene TRBV7-2; D might be TRBD1 (5 bases). V was cut by 3 bases and J by 6 bases, with 12 bases left in between. Germline V gives CDR1 SGHTA, CDR2 FQGNSA. This CDR3 is built from 14 residues. CDR3 protein: CASSLGQGVNEQFF. CDR3 coding DNA: TGTGCCAGCAGCTTGGGGCAGGGTGTCAATGAGCAGTTCTTC.

The chain employs TRBV27 and TRBJ2-7; no reliable D call. The germline CDR1 and CDR2 sequences are MNHEY and SMNVEV (reference sequence). The V end was cut by 3 bases, the J end by 12 bases, with 12 bases between. CDR3 length: 11 amino acids. The CDR3 sequence: CASSLKTRWYF. The DNA for the CDR3 is TGTGCCAGCAGTTTGAAGACGCGGTGGTACTTC.

The chain combines TRBV7-3 with TRBJ1-3; D ambiguous. The V end lost 5 bases, the J end lost 4 bases, and 9 bases lay between the germline ends. The germline V gene has CDR1 SGHTA and CDR2 FQGTGA. The CDR3 has 13 residues. For the CDR3, the DNA is TGTGCCAGCAGCGCAACGGTGGGAAACACCATATATTTT. The encoded protein is CASSATVGNTIYF.

This chain joins TRBV27 and TRBJ2-2, with TRBD2 matching 7 bases. The CDR3 extends over 17 amino acids. Losses at the gene ends were 3 bases for V and 1 base for J; bases not matched to a gene: 8. Germline CDR1 is MNHEY and CDR2 is SMNVEV (reference sequence). CDR3 sequence (DNA): TGTGCCAGCAGTTTCCGGTCTACTAGCGTGAACACCGGGGAGCTGTTTTTT. Amino acid sequence: CASSFRSTSVNTGELFF.

In its sample, this clone was seen once. This sequence joins TRBV3-1 (or the pseudogene TRBV3-2) and TRBJ2-7; D may be TRBD1 (6 bases). The CDR3 runs to 14 residues. Looked up from germline, CDR1 is LGHDT and CDR2 is YNNKEL (reference sequence). Deletions cut 3 bases from V and 0 bases from J, with 9 bases between. The CDR3 reads CASSQQGSSYEQYF. CDR3 coding DNA: TGTGCCAGCAGCCAGCAGGGGAGCTCCTACGAGCAGTACTTC.